A single sample is the source of the 24 T cell receptor beta chains below, sequenced in a study of post-analysis software for immune sequencing data. Study outcomes and limitations: TRBV5-6, TRBV5-1 and TRBV20-1 were among 4 or 5 TRBV segments more frequent in patients than controls.

TCR beta cDNA libraries included unique molecular identifiers. TCRdb reprocessed the PCR reads via MiXCR and lists one record per CDR3 protein. The table has a few hundred thousand distinct CDR3 sequences, 45% seen once. These receptors' targets are unknown. Sample: blood. Receptors were obtained from a girl between 10 and 17 years old with multiple sclerosis.

This clonotype was seen only a few times. The chain recombines TRBV20-1 with TRBJ2-1; 15 bases agree with TRBD2. V was pared by 0 bases and J by 9 bases, with 3 bases of the junction left unmatched. The CDR3 loop spans 15 amino acids. Germline assignment: CDR1 DFQATT and CDR2 SNEGSKA (reference sequence). The CDR3 region has the DNA TGCAGTGCTAGAGATCGGACTAGCGGGAGGGTTGAGCAGTTCTTC. The encoded protein is CSARDRTSGRVEQFF.

This clonotype was recorded once. The V call is TRBV30, the J call TRBJ2-1, with D perhaps matching TRBD2 (5 bases). CDR3 length: 12 amino acids. Germline V CDR1 and CDR2: GTSNPN, SVGIG (reference sequence). Trimming took 0 bases from V and 6 from J, leaving 6 bases between them. The CDR3 loop is CAWSVAGNEQFF. The CDR3 DNA reads TGTGCCTGGAGTGTCGCGGGCAATGAGCAGTTCTTC. Full variable domain (rest looked up from reference TRBV30 and TRBJ2-1): SQTIHQWPATLVQPVGSPLSLECTVEGTSNPNLYWYRQAAGRGLQLLFYSVGIGQISSEVPQNLSASRPQDRQFILSSKKLLLSDSGFYLCAWSVAGNEQFFGPGTRLTVL.

The V and J genes are TRBV12-3 or TRBV12-4 and TRBJ1-1; no firm D call. V dropped 6 bases and J dropped 1 base, with 15 bases sitting between them. CDR3 length: 15 residues. The CDR3 is CASSPFSSANTEAFF. In nucleotides, the CDR3 is TGTGCCAGCAGCCCATTCTCTTCAGCGAACACTGAAGCTTTCTTT.

V gene TRBV20-1 combines with J gene TRBJ2-5; D gene ambiguous. CDR3 length: 16 residues. V was trimmed by 5 bases and J by 3 bases, leaving 22 bases between them. The germline V gene has CDR1 DFQATT and CDR2 SNEGSKA (reference sequence). CDR3 nucleotides: TGCAGTGCTGGGTTTGGCCGTAAAGACTTGGAAGAGACCCAGTACTTC. As protein: CSAGFGRKDLEETQYF.

The rearrangement links TRBV10-1 to TRBJ2-5, with D tentatively TRBD1 (6 bases). Germline lookup yields CDR1 WNHNN and CDR2 SYGVQD (reference sequence). V dropped 4 bases and J dropped 5 bases, with 11 bases sitting between them. The CDR3 sequence is 13 residues long. In DNA, the CDR3 is TGCGCCAGCAGTGGTACAGGGCTGGAGACCCAGTACTTC. Protein: CASSGTGLETQYF.

The V gene is TRBV6-1, the J gene TRBJ2-3, with 10 bases lining up with TRBD2. The length of the CDR3 is 20 residues. Losses at the gene ends were 6 bases for V and 4 bases for J; bases not matched to a gene: 22. Germline CDR1 reads MNHNS; CDR2 reads SASEGT. The CDR3 loop is CASRPRGLALAGDWADTQYF. The CDR3, as DNA: TGTGCCAGCAGACCCCGGGGACTAGCCCTAGCGGGGGATTGGGCAGATACGCAGTATTTT.

This chain uses TRBV12-3 or TRBV12-4 with TRBJ2-7; 9 bases line up with TRBD1. CDR3 length: 14 amino acids. J was trimmed by 3 bases and V by 5 bases; bases with no gene match: 5. CDR3 protein: CASSGDRERYEQYF. Here the CDR3 DNA reads TGTGCCAGCAGTGGGGACAGGGAGCGCTACGAGCAGTACTTC.

This clonotype has only a few counts. The chain uses TRBV28 and TRBJ2-5; TRBD2 matches 8 bases. The germline V gene encodes CDR1 MDHEN and CDR2 SYDVKM. The CDR3 length is 14 residues. V trimming: 7 bases; J trimming: 4 bases; junction bases outside the gene matches: 8. CDR3 coding DNA: TGTGCCAGCACTCCCGGCAGCGGGAGAGAGACCCAGTACTTC. It translates to CASTPGSGRETQYF.

This clonotype appeared a few times. The chain employs TRBV12-3 or TRBV12-4 and TRBJ2-1; 7 bases are a match to TRBD2. The CDR3 consists of 14 residues. V lost 4 bases, J lost 9 bases, and 9 bases stayed unmatched. The CDR3 nucleotides are TGTGCCAGCAGTTCCGGACTAGTGGGAGGTGAGCAGTTCTTC. Protein: CASSSGLVGGEQFF.

The rearrangement links TRBV5-5 to TRBJ1-5; D gene unclear. The germline V gene encodes CDR1 SGHKS and CDR2 YYEKEE (reference sequence). This CDR3 contains 15 residues. V lost 7 bases and J lost 3, with 17 bases in between. This CDR3 reads CASVRWKAYNQPQHF. The CDR3 DNA sequence: TGTGCCAGCGTACGTTGGAAAGCTTACAATCAGCCCCAGCATTTT.

The rearrangement uses TRBV28 and TRBJ2-1; 12 nucleotides agree with TRBD2. The length of the CDR3 is 15 residues. Per germline, CDR1 MDHEN and CDR2 SYDVKM. The trim removed 4 bases at V and 6 bases at J, leaving 4 bases unmatched. The CDR3 region has the DNA TGTGCCAGCAGTTGGGGACTAGCGGGTTCCAATGAGCAGTTCTTC. The encoded protein is CASSWGLAGSNEQFF.

This clonotype has only a few counts. The chain links TRBV10-3 to TRBJ2-3; 9 bases are shared with TRBD1. This CDR3 comprises 16 residues. J was trimmed by 0 bases and V by 6 bases; bases with no gene match: 7. Per the germline V gene, CDR1 is ENHRY and CDR2 is SYGVKD. The CDR3 DNA is TGTGCCATCAGCCCCGGGACAGGGCCCAGCACAGATACGCAGTATTTT. This encodes CAISPGTGPSTDTQYF.

The rearrangement joins TRBV7-2 to TRBJ1-2, with D tentatively TRBD1 (6 bases). This CDR3 contains 16 residues. V dropped 0 bases and J dropped 4 bases, with 15 bases sitting between them. The germline V gene has CDR1 SGHTA and CDR2 FQGNSA. The CDR3 bases are TGTGCCAGCAGCTTAGCGGGGGGGGCGCTTGGCTATGGCTACACCTTC. Translation gives CASSLAGGALGYGYTF.

The chain links TRBV9 to TRBJ2-5, with 9 bases identical to TRBD2. The germline gives CDR1 SGDLS, CDR2 YYNGEE. The CDR3 has 16 residues. V shed 4 bases and J 2 bases; nucleotides not matched to a gene: 9. The CDR3 bases are TGTGCCAGCAGCCCTACTAGCGGGTTTTCACAAGAGACCCAGTACTTC. Encoded protein: CASSPTSGFSQETQYF.

The chain uses TRBV24-1 and TRBJ2-3, with a possible D match to TRBD1 (6 bases). Germline-derived CDR1 and CDR2 are KGHDR and SFDVKD. The CDR3 has 16 residues. V gave up 4 bases and J gave up 1 base, with 14 bases separating them. For the CDR3, the DNA is TGTGCCACCAGTGACTCCACAGGGAGAGGCACAGATACGCAGTATTTT. Its protein is CATSDSTGRGTDTQYF.

This clonotype has only a few counts. V gene TRBV4-1 combines with J gene TRBJ2-1; D gene unclear. Trimming stripped 3 bases from V and 6 bases from J, with 9 bases between. The germline gives CDR1 MGHRA, CDR2 YSYEKL. The CDR3 contains 13 residues. The CDR3 DNA follows: TGCGCCAGCAGCCAGGAATGGCGCAATGAGCAGTTCTTC. Protein sequence: CASSQEWRNEQFF.

This clonotype showed up just a few times. This chain connects TRBV5-1 to TRBJ1-1; D is ambiguous. Germline assignment: CDR1 SGHRS and CDR2 YFSETQ. V lost 4 bases and J 0 bases, leaving 10 bases between the germline ends. There are 14 residues in the CDR3. The CDR3 is CASSQSVMNTEAFF. In DNA, the CDR3 is TGCGCCAGCAGCCAAAGTGTGATGAACACTGAAGCTTTCTTT.

The chain carries TRBV7-9 and TRBJ2-1; TRBD2 aligns across 8 bases. The CDR3 is made up of 16 amino acids. From germline, CDR1 is SEHNR and CDR2 FQNEAQ (reference sequence). V trimming: 1 base; J trimming: 5 bases; junction bases outside the gene matches: 7. CDR3 coding DNA: TGTGCCAGCAGCTTAGATAGCGGGACGGGGGACAATGAGCAGTTCTTC. Its translation is CASSLDSGTGDNEQFF. Full variable domain (missing parts from reference TRBV7-9 and TRBJ2-1): DTGVSQNPRHKITKRGQNVTFRCDPISEHNRLYWYRQTLGQGPEFLTYFQNEAQLEKSRLLSDRFSAERPKGSFSTLEIQRTEQGDSAMYLCASSLDSGTGDNEQFFGPGTRLTVL.

This clonotype was seen just once. The chain carries TRBV6-2 or TRBV6-3 and TRBJ1-5; D is uncertain. The CDR3 is 17 residues long. Trimming left V 5 bases short and J 6 bases short, with 23 bases between. Germline CDR1 and CDR2: MNHEY and SVGEGT. CDR3 in amino acids: CASSTLGVKARSQPQHF. In nucleotides, the CDR3 is TGTGCCAGCAGTACCCTGGGTGTCAAGGCCAGGAGTCAGCCCCAGCATTTT.

The chain links TRBV27 to TRBJ2-7; possible D gene TRBD2, 5 bases. Germline V gene sequence: CDR1 MNHEY, CDR2 SMNVEV (reference sequence). V lost 3 bases to trimming and J lost 0 bases, with 9 bases between them. This CDR3 is built from 14 residues. CDR3 in DNA: TGTGCCAGCAGTTTTAGCGATTCCTCCTACGAGCAGTACTTC. Protein product: CASSFSDSSYEQYF.

This clonotype was recorded once. This chain joins TRBV27 and TRBJ2-1, with TRBD2 identical over 7 bases. With V trimmed by 3 bases and J by 3 bases, 5 bases remained unmatched. Germline V gene lookup returns CDR1 MNHEY and CDR2 SMNVEV (reference sequence). This CDR3 is built from 15 residues. CDR3 residues: CASSLIAGFYNEQFF. CDR3 nucleotide sequence: TGTGCCAGCAGTTTGATAGCGGGTTTCTACAATGAGCAGTTCTTC.

The sample holds a few counts of this clonotype. The chain employs TRBV28 and TRBJ2-7; D ambiguous. The germline CDR1 and CDR2 sequences are MDHEN and SYDVKM. The CDR3 sequence is 15 residues long. V dropped 3 bases and J dropped 1 base, with 13 bases sitting between them. DNA for the CDR3: TGTGCCAGCAGTTTGGTCAGTCCCCCTTCCTACGAGCAGTACTTC. As protein: CASSLVSPPSYEQYF.

This clonotype has a handful of counts. This rearrangement joins TRBV29-1 to TRBJ2-5, with 9 bases lining up with TRBD1. The CDR3 has 15 amino acids. CDR1 and CDR2 from the germline V gene are SQVTM and ANQGSEA. The V and J ends lost 6 bases and 0 bases, in that order; junction bases with no gene match: 8. The CDR3 coding sequence is TGCAGCGTCCCCCGGGACAGGGTCAACCAAGAGACCCAGTACTTC. It yields the protein CSVPRDRVNQETQYF. Variable domain in full (rest from reference TRBV29-1 and TRBJ2-5): SAVISQKPSRDICQRGTSLTIQCQVDSQVTMMFWYRQQPGQSLTLIATANQGSEATYESGFVIDKFPISRPNLTFSTLTVSNMSPEDSSIYLCSVPRDRVNQETQYFGPGTRLLVL.

This sequence joins TRBV28 and TRBJ2-1, with D unresolved. Deletions cut 1 base from V and 4 bases from J, with 5 bases between. The CDR3 loop spans 13 amino acids. Germline lookup yields CDR1 MDHEN and CDR2 SYDVKM. CDR3 sequence: CASSLSRYNEQFF. DNA for the CDR3: TGTGCCAGCAGTTTATCCCGTTACAATGAGCAGTTCTTC.